The 16 T cell receptor beta chains listed next were all sequenced from one sample in a study of OX40 agonist ivuxolimab in advanced cancers. The repertoire was sequenced with immunoSEQ multiplex PCR; TCRdb's copy has only in-frame clones and lacks some. In the table there are roughly 100,000 clones, 70% to 90% of which are singletons. Material: CD4+ or CD8+ T cells sorted from blood, obtained in a trial of the OX40 agonist ivuxolimab. The receptors stem from an adult with an advanced solid tumor such as melanoma, head and neck, liver or kidney cancer.

This chain uses TRBV13 with TRBJ2-3, with 7 bases identical to TRBD1. The CDR3 sequence is 19 residues long. Germline lookup yields CDR1 PRHDT and CDR2 FYEKMQ (reference sequence). Trimming removed 5 bases from V and 0 bases from J; junction bases left unmatched: 17. The CDR3 protein is CASSGWDAEGGSSTDTQYF. CDR3 DNA: TGTGCCAGCAGCGGATGGGATGCTGAAGGGGGCTCGAGCACAGATACGCAGTATTTT.

The chain joins TRBV2 to TRBJ2-5, with no clear D. This CDR3 comprises 11 residues. Trimming removed 4 bases at V and 5 bases at J, with 5 bases between. Germline V gene data show CDR1 as SNHLY and CDR2 as FYNNEI. The CDR3 loop reads CASSGWETQYF. The CDR3 DNA reads as TGTGCCAGCAGTGGGTGGGAGACCCAGTACTTC. Using reference TRBV2 and TRBJ2-5 for the parts outside the CDR3, the full variable domain is EPEVTQTPSHQVTQMGQEVILRCVPISNHLYFYWYRQILGQKVEFLVSFYNNEISEKSEIFDDQFSVERPDGSNFTLKIRSTKLEDSAMYFCASSGWETQYFGPGTRLLVL.

V and J are TRBV28 and TRBJ1-5; no clear D. V lost 6 bases and J lost 6, with 9 bases in between. This CDR3 is built from 12 residues. Looked up from germline, CDR1 is MDHEN and CDR2 is SYDVKM. CDR3 sequence: CASSGWVQPQHF. For the CDR3, the DNA is TGTGCCAGCAGCGGCTGGGTTCAGCCCCAGCATTTT.

CDR3 sequence reads: CASSNPGINTQYF. The DNA of the CDR3 is TGTGCCAGCAGCAACCCAGGGATTAATACGCAGTATTTT. The chain combines TRBV7-3 with TRBJ2-3; a possible D gene is TRBD1 (5 bases). The CDR3 is 13 amino acids. The V end was cut by 5 bases, the J end by 7 bases, with 13 bases between. Germline loops: CDR1 SGHTA, CDR2 FQGTGA. Supplemented by reference TRBV7-3 and TRBJ2-3, the full variable domain reads GAGVSQTPSNKVTEKGKYVELRCDPISGHTALYWYRQSLGQGPEFLIYFQGTGAADDSGLPNDRFFAVRPEGSVSTLKIQRTERGDSAVYLCASSNPGINTQYFGPGTRLTVL.

This clone appeared many times. The CDR3 DNA reads as TGTGCCAGCAGCTCCTACAGGGGGAACACTGAAGCTTTCTTT. Translating gives CASSSYRGNTEAFF. The chain couples TRBV11-2 to TRBJ1-1; 7 bases are a match to TRBD1. Germline CDR1 SGHAT, CDR2 FQNNGV. The CDR3 is made up of 14 amino acids. V shed 4 bases, J shed 1 base, and the junction held 3 bases outside the gene matches.

The chain uses TRBV7-9 and TRBJ1-5, with 9 positions matching TRBD1. After removal of 4 bases from V and 5 bases from J, the junction contained 6 bases not matched to a gene. Germline assignment: CDR1 SEHNR and CDR2 FQNEAQ (reference sequence). This CDR3 region has 15 residues. The CDR3 DNA reads TGTGCCAGCAGCTGGGACAGGGAGCATGATCAGCCCCAGCATTTT. Translated, it gives CASSWDREHDQPQHF.

The chain couples TRBV11-2 to TRBJ2-5, with TRBD2 as a possible D gene (5 bases). Germline assignment: CDR1 SGHAT and CDR2 FQNNGV. The CDR3 is 11 amino acids. Deletions cut 4 bases from V and 5 bases from J, with 5 bases between. The CDR3 nucleotides read TGTGCCAGCAGCTCGGGGGAGACCCAGTACTTC. This gives the protein CASSSGETQYF.

The chain uses TRBV19 and TRBJ1-2, with D possibly TRBD1 on 5 matching bases. Germline V gene lookup returns CDR1 LNHDA and CDR2 SQIVND (reference sequence). The CDR3 runs to 13 residues. The V end was cut by 7 bases, the J end by 4 bases, with 13 bases between. The DNA for the CDR3 is TGTGCCAGTAATGAGGGGTTCTTCTATGGCTACACCTTC. This translates into CASNEGFFYGYTF.

The V call is TRBV7-9, the J call TRBJ2-3; TRBD2 is a possible D gene (7 bases). CDR3 length equals 15 residues. With 6 bases removed from V and 6 bases from J, the gap between germline ends came to 19 bases. Germline loops: CDR1 SEHNR, CDR2 FQNEAQ (reference sequence). This CDR3 reads CASRTHTGRADTQYF. As DNA, the CDR3 is TGTGCCAGCAGGACGCATACAGGGAGGGCGGATACGCAGTATTTT.

The CDR3 sequence: CASSEGTENQPQHF. CDR3 DNA: TGTGCCAGCAGTGAGGGGACAGAGAATCAGCCCCAGCATTTT. The chain uses TRBV6-1 and TRBJ1-5; 7 nucleotides match TRBD1. Germline CDR1 and CDR2: MNHNS and SASEGT. Unmatched junction bases numbered 3, after V lost 3 bases and J lost 4 bases. There are 14 residues in the CDR3.

The V call is TRBV5-6, the J call TRBJ2-1; D possibly corresponds to TRBD2 (5 bases). V was clipped by 2 bases and J by 9 bases, with 6 bases between them. The CDR3 length is 11 residues. The germline CDR1 and CDR2 sequences are SGHDT and YYEEEE. In DNA form, the CDR3 reads TGTGCCAGCAGCTTAGGAGGTGAGCAGTTCTTC. It specifies CASSLGGEQFF.

The chain uses TRBV4-1 and TRBJ2-7, with D possibly TRBD2 on 6 matching bases. Germline V gives CDR1 MGHRA, CDR2 YSYEKL. CDR3 size: 16 residues. V lost 0 bases to trimming and J lost 2 bases, with 14 bases between them. The CDR3 region has the DNA TGCGCCAGCAGCCAAGAATCGATAGCGGAGACCTACGAGCAGTACTTC. Encoded protein: CASSQESIAETYEQYF.

V and J are TRBV2 and TRBJ2-2; D gene uncertain. Germline V gene sequence: CDR1 SNHLY, CDR2 FYNNEI. The CDR3 is 15 amino acids. The germline V and J ends were trimmed by 6 bases and 4 bases, with 15 bases remaining between them. The CDR3: CASREARAGTGELFF. In DNA, the CDR3 is TGTGCCAGCAGAGAGGCTAGGGCCGGCACCGGGGAGCTGTTTTTT.

This chain links TRBV28 with TRBJ1-3; 7 nucleotides line up with TRBD1. The CDR3 contains 16 residues. Trimming at V came to 3 bases and at J to 4 bases, leaving 9 bases not matched to a gene. Germline loops: CDR1 MDHEN, CDR2 SYDVKM. The CDR3 DNA is TGTGCCAGCAGTTTGGGTCTGCCGGGACAGGGAAACACCATATATTTT. Its translation is CASSLGLPGQGNTIYF.

This rearrangement joins TRBV15 to TRBJ2-3; 10 bases agree with TRBD2. J lost 2 bases, V lost 2 bases, and 4 bases had no gene match. CDR1 and CDR2 (germline): LNHNV, YYDKDF (reference sequence). There are 16 residues in the CDR3. This chain's CDR3 is CATSRRTSGPTDTQYF. The CDR3 nucleotides are TGTGCCACCAGCAGACGGACTAGCGGACCCACAGATACGCAGTATTTT.

The V and J genes are TRBV9 and TRBJ1-2; D possibly corresponds to TRBD1 (5 bases). This CDR3 is built from 11 residues. The germline V gene has CDR1 SGDLS and CDR2 YYNGEE. Trimming took 6 bases from V and 8 from J, leaving 11 bases between them. The CDR3 nucleotides are TGTGCCAGCAAATCGGGGGGAGGCTACACCTTC. Protein sequence: CASKSGGGYTF.